This TCR beta chain was identified during a study of radiotherapy plus CTLA-4 blockade in lung cancer. For the study at large: An objective response was seen in roughly 20% of patients, and disease control in 31%.

Worth noting for this clone: The target antigen is unknown.

TCRdb's table, derived via immunoSEQ multiplex PCR, lists solely in-frame clones and lacks some. The top ten clones hold roughly 18% of a sample with about 45,000 clones, roughly 60% of them seen once. Study-wide points: How blood T cell clones changed early, along with interferon-beta, reportedly forecast response best. Researchers report tumor-derived TCR clones expanding in blood after radiotherapy plus ipilimumab.

Trimming took off 4 bases at V and 5 bases at J, with 11 bases between the two ends. In germline, CDR1 is SQVTM, CDR2 ANQGSEA. There are 12 residues in the CDR3. The starting material was peripheral blood, obtained from a patient treated with radiotherapy plus ipilimumab. The chain carries TRBV29-1 and TRBJ1-2, with D possibly TRBD1 on 5 matching bases. This TCR was recovered from a human donor with non-small cell lung cancer who had a partial response to radiotherapy plus ipilimumab. The chain's CDR3 is CSVVEEGYGYTF. The DNA of the CDR3 is TGCAGCGTTGTGGAGGAGGGGTATGGCTACACCTTC.